Following are 26 T cell receptor beta chains from one sample sequenced in a study of shared clonotypes between healthy human individuals. Produced via immunoSEQ multiplex PCR; TCRdb's table is partial and in-frame only. The sample holds more than 450,000 clones, approximately 85% seen once. Material for sequencing was PBMCs. All receptors derive from a woman aged 35 to 49 in good health. Some clones in this sample may be carry-over from other donors' samples.

This sequence joins TRBV28 and TRBJ1-1, with D unresolved. CDR1 is MDHEN and CDR2 is SYDVKM in the germline V gene. The length of the CDR3 is 12 residues. V was clipped by 10 bases and J by 8 bases, with 17 bases between them. CDR3 nucleotide sequence: TGTGCCACACGGAGAGTCCCTGGGGAAGCTTTCTTT. Protein sequence: CATRRVPGEAFF.

This clone was detected many times. The chain uses TRBV7-9 and TRBJ2-1; no definite D call. Germline V gene sequence: CDR1 SEHNR, CDR2 FQNEAQ (reference sequence). CDR3 length equals 13 residues. V lost 5 bases and J 6 bases, leaving 11 bases between the germline ends. DNA for the CDR3: TGTGCCAGCAGCCCAAACCCGACCAATGAGCAGTTCTTC. Encoded protein: CASSPNPTNEQFF.

This chain joins TRBV6-1 and TRBJ1-4, with D possibly being TRBD1 (5 bases). The CDR3 has 13 residues. Germline V lookup: CDR1 MNHNS, CDR2 SASEGT. Trimming stripped 4 bases from V and 8 bases from J, with 11 bases between. CDR3 coding DNA: TGTGCCAGCAGTGTCGTGACAGTGGAAAAACTGTTTTTT. Amino acids: CASSVVTVEKLFF.

The CDR3 sequence is CAISEGTSGANNEQFF. The CDR3 nucleotides are TGTGCCATCAGTGAGGGTACTAGCGGAGCGAACAATGAGCAGTTCTTC. J is TRBJ2-1 and V is TRBV10-3, with TRBD2 identical over 8 bases. The germline V gene has CDR1 ENHRY and CDR2 SYGVKD. With 2 bases clipped from V and 5 bases from J, the junction kept 8 bases outside the gene matches. The CDR3 is 16 amino acids.

The chain carries TRBV11-2 and TRBJ2-3; 10 positions agree with TRBD2. The CDR3 loop spans 15 amino acids. V gave up 5 bases and J gave up 1 base; unmatched junction bases: 3. Germline V CDR1 and CDR2: SGHAT, FQNNGV. The CDR3 DNA follows: TGTGCCAGCAGCCCGGGACTAGCGCGCACAGATACGCAGTATTTT. Amino acids: CASSPGLARTDTQYF.

This clone was seen once. The chain joins TRBV4-2 to TRBJ2-5; D is unresolved. The CDR3 runs to 14 residues. V was clipped by 2 bases and J by 5 bases, with 12 bases between them. Germline V gene data show CDR1 as LGHNA and CDR2 as YNFKEQ. CDR3 region: CASSQKSAQETQYF. CDR3 in DNA: TGTGCCAGCAGCCAAAAGAGCGCGCAGGAGACCCAGTACTTC.

This clone appeared a few times. The chain carries TRBV19 and TRBJ1-1; possible D gene TRBD1, 5 bases. This CDR3 is built from 15 residues. Germline V lookup: CDR1 LNHDA, CDR2 SQIVND (reference sequence). With 7 bases removed from V and 1 base from J, the gap between germline ends came to 16 bases. CDR3 nucleotide sequence: TGTGCCAGTACAGGGCAGCCCCCAAGGAACACTGAAGCTTTCTTT. It is translated as CASTGQPPRNTEAFF.

This chain joins TRBV11-2 and TRBJ2-2, with 9 positions matching TRBD1. The germline V gene has CDR1 SGHAT and CDR2 FQNNGV. CDR3 length: 18 residues. Trimming at V came to 6 bases and at J to 5 bases, leaving 16 bases not matched to a gene. The CDR3 region has the DNA TGTGCCAGCAGGAAACTCACAGGGGGCTACTCCGTAACCGGGGAGCTGTTTTTT. Residues: CASRKLTGGYSVTGELFF. The whole variable domain, filled in from reference TRBV11-2 and TRBJ2-2, reads EAGVAQSPRYKIIEKRQSVAFWCNPISGHATLYWYQQILGQGPKLLIQFQNNGVVDDSQLPKDRFSAERLKGVDSTLKIQPAKLEDSAVYLCASRKLTGGYSVTGELFFGEGSRLTVL.

This sequence joins TRBV28 and TRBJ1-2, with D maybe TRBD1 (6 bases). Between the trimmed V and J ends, which lost 7 bases and 2 bases, there was a span of 14 bases. The germline gives CDR1 MDHEN, CDR2 SYDVKM. The CDR3 consists of 14 residues. This chain's CDR3 is CASKPGGGNYGYTF. The DNA for the CDR3 is TGTGCCAGCAAACCCGGAGGGGGGAACTATGGCTACACCTTC.

V gene TRBV28 combines with J gene TRBJ1-5, with TRBD1 as a possible D gene (5 bases). The V gene's germline CDR1 is MDHEN and CDR2 SYDVKM. The CDR3 length is 13 residues. The V and J ends lost 7 bases and 4 bases respectively, with 11 bases between them. The DNA of the CDR3 is TGTGCCAGCACCCGGGACGGGAATCAGCCCCAGCATTTT. It encodes CASTRDGNQPQHF. The variable domain in full, completed from reference TRBV28 and TRBJ1-5, reads DVKVTQSSRYLVKRTGEKVFLECVQDMDHENMFWYRQDPGLGLRLIYFSYDVKMKEKGDIPEGYSVSREKKERFSLILESASTNQTSMYLCASTRDGNQPQHFGDGTRLSIL.

This clone was observed many times. V usage is TRBV6-5 and J usage is TRBJ2-1; maybe TRBD2 (5 bases). V gave up 6 bases and J gave up 7 bases, with 10 bases separating them. CDR1 is MNHEY, CDR2 SVGAGI, per germline. This CDR3 has 12 amino acids. CDR3: CASRTSGNEQFF. As DNA, the CDR3 is TGTGCCAGCAGGACGTCGGGGAATGAGCAGTTCTTC.

For this clone: The sample holds other DNA sequences that translate to the same CDR3. The chain couples TRBV7-9 to TRBJ2-3, with D unclear. Germline CDR1 and CDR2: SEHNR and FQNEAQ (reference sequence). V lost 5 bases and J lost 2, with 5 bases in between. The CDR3 spans 12 residues. The CDR3, as DNA: TGTGCCAGCAGCCTCTCCACAGATACGCAGTATTTT. The encoded protein is CASSLSTDTQYF.

This clone has only one observation. This chain joins TRBV7-2 and TRBJ1-3; 9 bases match TRBD1. The V segment lost 4 bases and the J segment 7 bases; nucleotides outside the gene matches: 8. The CDR3 loop spans 15 amino acids. Germline V gene lookup returns CDR1 SGHTA and CDR2 FQGNSA. CDR3 sequence reads: CASSSQGTGLNTIYF. The DNA of the CDR3 is TGTGCCAGCAGCTCACAAGGGACAGGGCTCAACACCATATATTTT.

The gene calls are TRBV5-1 and TRBJ2-2, with unresolved D. This CDR3 spans 16 amino acids. V was pared by 4 bases and J by 2 bases, with 15 bases between. Germline values: CDR1 SGHRS, CDR2 YFSETQ. CDR3 residues: CASSTSAETNTGELFF. The CDR3 DNA reads TGCGCCAGCAGCACGAGCGCTGAGACCAACACCGGGGAGCTGTTTTTT.

The chain uses TRBV5-6 and TRBJ2-7; the D call may be TRBD1 or TRBD2 (6 bases each). CDR1 and CDR2 from the germline V gene are SGHDT and YYEEEE. The CDR3 has 15 residues. The V end was cut by 3 bases, the J end by 3 bases, with 16 bases between. DNA for the CDR3: TGTGCCAGCAGCTGGGGCGGGACACCAGGCTACGAGCAGTACTTC. Translated, it gives CASSWGGTPGYEQYF.

The genes are TRBV2 and TRBJ2-1; no definite D call. The CDR3 length is 11 residues. Trimming shortened V by 10 bases and J by 10 bases, and 14 bases separated the two germline ends. CDR1 is SNHLY, CDR2 FYNNEI, per germline. This CDR3 is CAKGRAAEQFF. In nucleotides, the CDR3 is TGTGCCAAAGGGCGTGCGGCCGAGCAGTTCTTC. Filled out from reference TRBV2 and TRBJ2-1, the complete variable domain reads EPEVTQTPSHQVTQMGQEVILRCVPISNHLYFYWYRQILGQKVEFLVSFYNNEISEKSEIFDDQFSVERPDGSNFTLKIRSTKLEDSAMYFCAKGRAAEQFFGPGTRLTVL.

V and J are TRBV19 and TRBJ2-3; TRBD2 matches at 15 bases. V dropped 3 bases and J dropped 2; count of bases not matched to a gene: 9. Germline CDR1 LNHDA, CDR2 SQIVND (reference sequence). The CDR3 length is 19 residues. This CDR3 reads CASSMGTSGRTGSTDTQYF. The CDR3 DNA reads as TGTGCCAGTAGTATGGGGACTAGCGGGAGGACGGGGTCCACAGATACGCAGTATTTT. Complete variable domain (other parts from reference TRBV19 and TRBJ2-3): DGGITQSPKYLFRKEGQNVTLSCEQNLNHDAMYWYRQDPGQGLRLIYYSQIVNDFQKGDIAEGYSVSREKKESFPLTVTSAQKNPTAFYLCASSMGTSGRTGSTDTQYFGPGTRLTVL.

A note on this clone: Since a much larger clone is just one base distant, this may be a read error. This specimen includes other DNA sequences encoding the same CDR3. The V gene is TRBV30, the J gene TRBJ1-4; D ambiguous. The germline V gene encodes CDR1 GTSNPN and CDR2 SVGIG (reference sequence). The CDR3 totals 14 residues. Between the trimmed V and J ends, which lost 3 bases and 7 bases, there was a span of 15 bases. CDR3 sequence: CAWSATQPPEKLFF. CDR3 nucleotide sequence: TGTGCCTGGAGCGCCACTCAGCCGCCTGAAAAACTGTTTTTT.

Points on this clone: The junction departs from the called germline gene at one end, perhaps through a read error. This chain links TRBV5-5 with TRBJ2-5; 7 bases are a match to TRBD2. The germline V gene has CDR1 SGHKS and CDR2 YYEKEE (reference sequence). The CDR3 sequence is 14 residues long. CDR3 DNA sequence: TGTGTCAGCAGCTTGACTAGCCCCCAAGAGACCCAGTACTTC. Amino acids: CVSSLTSPQETQYF.

This clone has a count of ten or more. V gene TRBV7-9 combines with J gene TRBJ2-5; weak D call: TRBD2 (5 bases). Per the germline V gene, CDR1 is SEHNR and CDR2 is FQNEAQ (reference sequence). Between the trimmed V and J ends, which lost 7 bases and 3 bases, there was a span of 12 bases. The length of the CDR3 is 13 residues. The CDR3, as DNA: TGTGCCAGCAACCAGGCCGGGGAAGAGACCCAGTACTTC. It yields the protein CASNQAGEETQYF. Supplemented by reference TRBV7-9 and TRBJ2-5, the full variable domain reads DTGVSQNPRHKITKRGQNVTFRCDPISEHNRLYWYRQTLGQGPEFLTYFQNEAQLEKSRLLSDRFSAERPKGSFSTLEIQRTEQGDSAMYLCASNQAGEETQYFGPGTRLLVL.

The chain combines TRBV9 with TRBJ2-1; the D is unclear. V was clipped by 3 bases and J by 2 bases, with 12 bases between them. This CDR3 is 15 amino acids long. Germline V gene sequence: CDR1 SGDLS, CDR2 YYNGEE. The CDR3: CASSGHRTTYNEQFF. The CDR3 DNA is TGTGCCAGCAGCGGCCACCGGACCACCTACAATGAGCAGTTCTTC.

J is TRBJ2-3 and V is TRBV6-6; 12 positions agree with TRBD1. Germline CDR1 reads MNHNY; CDR2 reads SVGAGI (reference sequence). The CDR3 consists of 16 residues. V was pared by 2 bases and J by 3 bases, with 3 bases of the junction left unmatched. CDR3 residues: CASSYPGQGATDTQYF. CDR3 nucleotides: TGTGCCAGCAGTTACCCGGGACAGGGGGCAACAGATACGCAGTATTTT.

The chain carries TRBV4-3 and TRBJ2-7; D not certain. V lost 0 bases and J lost 6, with 15 bases in between. The CDR3 covers 15 residues. From germline, CDR1 is LGHNA and CDR2 YSLEER. CDR3 sequence: CASSQEVYFFGEQYF. The CDR3 DNA reads TGCGCCAGCAGCCAAGAGGTCTACTTTTTTGGCGAGCAGTACTTC.

This clone was seen only a few times. The rearrangement joins TRBV6-4 to TRBJ2-2; no clear D. This CDR3 comprises 13 residues. Germline lookup yields CDR1 MRHNA and CDR2 SNTAGT. V dropped 4 bases and J dropped 3 bases, with 6 bases sitting between them. The CDR3 bases are TGTGCCAGCAGTGCCCTCTACACCGGGGAGCTGTTTTTT. This codes for CASSALYTGELFF.

In this sample, this clone turned up a few times. V usage is TRBV5-1 and J usage is TRBJ2-1; 12 nucleotides align to TRBD2. The CDR3 contains 15 residues. J was trimmed by 8 bases and V by 2 bases; bases with no gene match: 5. CDR1 is SGHRS, CDR2 YFSETQ, per germline. CDR3 region: CASSLRTSGTDEQFF. As DNA, the CDR3 is TGCGCCAGCAGCTTACGGACTAGCGGGACGGATGAGCAGTTCTTC.

This chain uses TRBV5-4 with TRBJ2-5, with a weak D call TRBD1 (6 bases). CDR1 is SGHNT, CDR2 YYREEE, per germline (reference sequence). V was trimmed by 0 bases and J by 9 bases, leaving 9 bases between them. The CDR3 is made up of 12 amino acids. CDR3: CASSLGKGAQYF. DNA for the CDR3: TGTGCCAGCAGCTTGGGAAAGGGGGCCCAGTACTTC.